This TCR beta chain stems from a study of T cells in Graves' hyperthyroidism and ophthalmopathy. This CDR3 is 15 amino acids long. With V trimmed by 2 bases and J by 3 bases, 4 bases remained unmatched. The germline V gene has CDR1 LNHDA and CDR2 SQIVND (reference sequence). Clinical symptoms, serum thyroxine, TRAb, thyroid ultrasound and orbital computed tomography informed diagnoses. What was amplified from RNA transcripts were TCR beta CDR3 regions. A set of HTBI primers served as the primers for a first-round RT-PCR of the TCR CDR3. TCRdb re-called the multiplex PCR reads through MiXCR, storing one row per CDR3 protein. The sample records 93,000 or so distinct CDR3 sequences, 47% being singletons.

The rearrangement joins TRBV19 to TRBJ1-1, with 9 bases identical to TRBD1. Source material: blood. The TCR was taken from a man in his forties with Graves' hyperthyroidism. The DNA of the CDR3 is TGTGCCAGTAGTATATCCCGGGACAGGGACACTGAAGCTTTCTTT. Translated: CASSISRDRDTEAFF.